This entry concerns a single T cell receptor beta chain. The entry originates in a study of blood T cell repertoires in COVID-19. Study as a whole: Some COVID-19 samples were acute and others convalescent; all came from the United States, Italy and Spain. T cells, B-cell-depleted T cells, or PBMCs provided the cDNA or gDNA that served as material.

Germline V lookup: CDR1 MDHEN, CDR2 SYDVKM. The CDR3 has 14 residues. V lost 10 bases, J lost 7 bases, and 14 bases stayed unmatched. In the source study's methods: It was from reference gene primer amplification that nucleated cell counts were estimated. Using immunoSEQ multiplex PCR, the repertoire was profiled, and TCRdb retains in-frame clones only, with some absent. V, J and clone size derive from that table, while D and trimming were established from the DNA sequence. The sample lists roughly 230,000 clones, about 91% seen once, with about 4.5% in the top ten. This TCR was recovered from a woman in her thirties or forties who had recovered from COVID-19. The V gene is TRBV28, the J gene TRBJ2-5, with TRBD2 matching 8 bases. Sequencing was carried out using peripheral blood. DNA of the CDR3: TGTGCCACTCACCCGGGGGGGCGAAGAACGACCCAGTACTTC. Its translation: CATHPGGRRTTQYF.